The source of this TCR beta chain is a study of T cell clonotyping in hematopoietic cell transplantation. Samples: about 28 days before transplant, then days 30, 100 and 180 after. Using immunoSEQ multiplex PCR, the repertoire was profiled, and TCRdb retains in-frame clones only, with some absent. This sample has 5,000 to 6,500 clones; 75% to 85% occur once, and the top ten carry over 35%. CDR1 GTSNPN and CDR2 SVGIG come from the germline V gene (reference sequence). This CDR3 is 13 amino acids long. V was clipped by 2 bases and J by 2 bases, with 10 bases between them. With regard to this clone: As yet, its antigen is unknown.

Broader study findings: Few recipient clonotypes overlapped donors; over 97% were de novo at given depth. After transplant, recipient diversity fell while pathologically expanded clonotypes grew through day 180.

The gene calls are TRBV30 and TRBJ2-7, with D possibly being TRBD2 (5 bases). The TCR originated in a male patient aged 70-79 years who had an allogeneic stem cell transplant from an unrelated donor, so T cells may come from the graft donor. Some clones in this sample may be carry-over from other donors' samples. The specimen comprised peripheral blood mononuclear cells, sampled 180 days after allogeneic stem cell transplant. In DNA form, the CDR3 reads TGTGCCTGGAGTAGAGGGATCGCCTACGAGCAGTACTTC. It is translated as CAWSRGIAYEQYF. The complete variable domain, with remaining parts taken from reference TRBV30 and TRBJ2-7, reads SQTIHQWPATLVQPVGSPLSLECTVEGTSNPNLYWYRQAAGRGLQLLFYSVGIGQISSEVPQNLSASRPQDRQFILSSKKLLLSDSGFYLCAWSRGIAYEQYFGPGTRLTVT.